What follows are 31 T cell receptor beta chains derived from one specimen sequenced in a study of T cell responses to AZD1222 COVID-19 vaccine. Repertoires were generated with immunoSEQ multiplex PCR, while TCRdb's copy carries only in-frame clones and drops some. The table includes under 110,000 clones, about 90% detected once. The sequences come from peripheral blood, collected 28 days after the second AZD1222 dose. These receptors all stem from an adult who received the AZD1222 COVID-19 vaccine.

The gene calls are TRBV11-1 and TRBJ2-7; maybe TRBD2 (6 bases). Germline lookup yields CDR1 SGHAT and CDR2 FQDESV (reference sequence). This CDR3 has 15 amino acids. V was pared by 3 bases and J by 4 bases, with 16 bases between. In DNA, the CDR3 is TGTGCCAGCAGCTTGACCGGGACTCTGGCTTACGAGCAGTACTTC. Amino acid sequence: CASSLTGTLAYEQYF. Drawing the rest from reference TRBV11-1 and TRBJ2-7, the complete variable domain is EAEVAQSPRYKITEKSQAVAFWCDPISGHATLYWYRQILGQGPELLVQFQDESVVDDSQLPKDRFSAERLKGVDSTLKIQPAELGDSAMYLCASSLTGTLAYEQYFGPGTRLTVT.

Only one count was recorded for this clone. This sequence joins TRBV7-2 and TRBJ1-3, with D tentatively TRBD1 (5 bases). CDR1 and CDR2 from the germline V gene are SGHTA and FQGNSA. The CDR3 runs to 18 residues. Trimming removed 1 base from V and 7 bases from J, with 23 bases in between. CDR3 DNA: TGTGCCAGCAGCTTAGAGGGGCAGGGTGAAGGCTCTGCCAACACCATATATTTT. It translates to CASSLEGQGEGSANTIYF.

This chain uses TRBV19 with TRBJ2-7; 7 bases line up with TRBD2. The ends lost 3 bases at V and 0 bases at J; junction bases unmatched: 8. From germline, CDR1 is LNHDA and CDR2 SQIVND (reference sequence). CDR3 size: 16 residues. The CDR3 here is CASSIRGDAPSYEQYF. For the CDR3, the DNA is TGTGCCAGTAGTATTCGGGGGGACGCTCCCTCCTACGAGCAGTACTTC.

The chain combines TRBV9 with TRBJ1-2; 8 nucleotides line up with TRBD1. V lost 3 bases, J lost 8 bases, and 6 bases stayed unmatched. The length of the CDR3 is 13 residues. The germline V gene has CDR1 SGDLS and CDR2 YYNGEE. CDR3 nucleotides: TGTGCCAGCAGCGGAGACAGGGGCGGGGGCTACACCTTC. Its protein product is CASSGDRGGGYTF.

The rearrangement joins TRBV3-1 (or the pseudogene TRBV3-2) to TRBJ2-7; the D gene is possibly TRBD1 (5 bases). The CDR3 runs to 15 residues. Germline values: CDR1 LGHDT, CDR2 YNNKEL (reference sequence). The V end was cut by 4 bases, the J end by 2 bases, with 15 bases between. The CDR3 here is CASSPQGREPYEQYF. The CDR3 nucleotides read TGTGCCAGCAGCCCTCAGGGCAGGGAACCCTACGAGCAGTACTTC.

This chain links TRBV3-1 (or the pseudogene TRBV3-2) with TRBJ1-2; 8 bases match TRBD1. The length of the CDR3 is 13 residues. Trimming took 7 bases from V and 3 from J; bases not matched to a gene: 4. Germline-derived CDR1 and CDR2 are LGHDT and YNNKEL (reference sequence). The CDR3 region is CASKSGQDYGYTF. CDR3 sequence (DNA): TGTGCCAGCAAATCGGGACAGGACTATGGCTACACCTTC.

The CDR3 protein is CASSAAQSYNEQFF. As DNA, the CDR3 is TGCGCCAGCAGCGCGGCGCAATCCTACAATGAGCAGTTCTTC. The gene calls are TRBV4-3 and TRBJ2-1; D ambiguous. Germline V CDR1 and CDR2: LGHNA, YSLEER. Trimming shortened V by 5 bases and J by 1 base, and 9 bases separated the two germline ends. The CDR3 runs to 14 residues.

CDR3 residues: CASERGMINEQYF. Here the CDR3 DNA reads TGTGCCAGCGAGCGGGGGATGATCAACGAGCAGTACTTC. The chain carries TRBV7-9 and TRBJ2-7; 8 positions match TRBD2. V lost 8 bases, J lost 5 bases, and 8 bases stayed unmatched. The CDR3 spans 13 residues. Germline CDR1 and CDR2: SEHNR and FQNEAQ (reference sequence).

The CDR3 spells CSVRQKLSGNTIYF. CDR3 coding DNA: TGCAGCGTTAGACAGAAACTCTCTGGAAACACCATATATTTT. The genes are TRBV29-1 and TRBJ1-3, with a possible D match to TRBD1 (5 bases). Between the trimmed V and J ends, which lost 5 bases and 0 bases, there was a span of 11 bases. The CDR3 has 14 residues. Germline CDR1 and CDR2: SQVTM and ANQGSEA.

The chain joins TRBV5-1 to TRBJ2-3, with TRBD2 identical over 10 bases. V shed 8 bases, J shed 2 bases, and the junction held 5 bases outside the gene matches. This CDR3 comprises 14 residues. Germline loops: CDR1 SGHRS, CDR2 YFSETQ. This chain's CDR3 is CASTTSGATDTQYF. For the CDR3, the DNA is TGCGCCAGTACAACTAGCGGGGCCACAGATACGCAGTATTTT.

The chain carries TRBV2 and TRBJ1-5; D unclear. Looked up from germline, CDR1 is SNHLY and CDR2 is FYNNEI. Trimming stripped 3 bases from V and 5 bases from J, with 8 bases between. The CDR3 runs to 13 residues. The CDR3 loop is CASSDGIHQPQHF. For the CDR3, the DNA is TGTGCCAGCAGTGACGGGATTCATCAGCCCCAGCATTTT.

The chain links TRBV19 to TRBJ1-2; no clear D gene. The CDR3 length is 13 residues. Germline lookup yields CDR1 LNHDA and CDR2 SQIVND (reference sequence). Trimming removed 3 bases from V and 5 bases from J, with 10 bases in between. This CDR3 is CASSIGYDYGYTF. The CDR3, as DNA: TGTGCCAGTAGTATCGGATATGATTATGGCTACACCTTC.

The V gene is TRBV7-9, the J gene TRBJ1-2, with unresolved D. CDR1 is SEHNR, CDR2 FQNEAQ, per germline (reference sequence). This CDR3 spans 15 amino acids. The ends were cut back, 4 bases at V and 1 base at J, with 13 bases in the middle. The CDR3 protein is CASSSPGNLNYGYTF. As DNA, the CDR3 is TGTGCCAGCAGCTCTCCAGGAAACCTTAACTATGGCTACACCTTC.

The chain is built from TRBV5-1 and TRBJ2-1; D not certain. Germline CDR1 is SGHRS and CDR2 is YFSETQ. The V end lost 3 bases, the J end lost 0 bases, and 7 bases lay between the germline ends. This CDR3 comprises 14 residues. CDR3 loop: CASSSHTSYNEQFF. In DNA form, the CDR3 reads TGCGCCAGCAGCTCTCATACCTCCTACAATGAGCAGTTCTTC.

The chain combines TRBV11-1 with TRBJ1-5; perhaps TRBD1 as D (5 bases). Germline CDR1 is SGHAT and CDR2 is FQDESV (reference sequence). V was cut by 3 bases and J by 4 bases, with 7 bases left in between. CDR3 length: 13 amino acids. The DNA of the CDR3 is TGTGCCAGCAGCTTCGCAGGGAATCAGCCCCAGCATTTT. Amino acids: CASSFAGNQPQHF.

The chain carries TRBV12-3 or TRBV12-4 and TRBJ2-5; a possible D gene is TRBD2 (6 bases). V lost 1 base, J lost 3 bases, and 6 bases lay in between. There are 13 residues in the CDR3. The CDR3 protein is CASSLGGEETQYF. DNA for the CDR3: TGTGCCAGCAGTTTAGGCGGGGAAGAGACCCAGTACTTC.

The chain links TRBV25-1 to TRBJ1-1; 8 bases are shared with TRBD1. Trimming removed 5 bases from V and 4 bases from J; junction bases left unmatched: 3. CDR1 and CDR2 (germline): MGHDK, SYGVNS. The CDR3 is 13 amino acids. CDR3 DNA: TGTGCCAGCAGTACACAGGGGGGCACTGAAGCTTTCTTT. It codes for CASSTQGGTEAFF. The full variable domain, its missing parts supplied by reference TRBV25-1 and TRBJ1-1, is EADIYQTPRYLVIGTGKKITLECSQTMGHDKMYWYQQDPGMELHLIHYSYGVNSTEKGDLSSESTVSRIRTEHFPLTLESARPSHTSQYLCASSTQGGTEAFFGQGTRLTVV.

The V and J genes are TRBV7-2 and TRBJ2-5; D is possibly TRBD2 (7 bases). CDR3 length: 14 residues. Germline loops: CDR1 SGHTA, CDR2 FQGNSA. V was pared by 5 bases and J by 5 bases, with 15 bases between. The DNA of the CDR3 is TGTGCCAGCAGCAACCGGGGGGCTATTGAGACCCAGTACTTC. Its protein is CASSNRGAIETQYF.

The chain carries TRBV6-2 or TRBV6-3 and TRBJ2-5; D is perhaps TRBD2 (5 bases). The CDR3 totals 13 residues. V lost 3 bases and J 4 bases, leaving 9 bases between the germline ends. Germline V gene data show CDR1 as MNHEY and CDR2 as SVGEGT. Written as DNA, the CDR3 is TGTGCCAGCAGTTATACTAGGACAGAGACCCAGTACTTC. Translation gives CASSYTRTETQYF.

The J gene is TRBJ1-6, the V gene TRBV7-3; 7 nucleotides line up with TRBD1. Germline CDR1 and CDR2: SGHTA and FQGTGA. The junction had 5 bases not matched to a gene; V was cut back by 2 bases and J by 13 bases. The CDR3 consists of 13 residues. The CDR3 DNA is TGTGCCAGCAGCTTATCCAGGGGGGGTCCCCTCCACTTT. The encoded protein is CASSLSRGGPLHF. The full variable domain, its missing parts supplied by reference TRBV7-3 and TRBJ1-6, is GAGVSQTPSNKVTEKGKYVELRCDPISGHTALYWYRQSLGQGPEFLIYFQGTGAADDSGLPNDRFFAVRPEGSVSTLKIQRTERGDSAVYLCASSLSRGGPLHFGNGTRLTVT.

The CDR3 DNA reads as TGTGCCAGCAGCCAAGTCACGAGCGAGCAGTACTTC. Translating it yields CASSQVTSEQYF. The genes are TRBV3-1 (or the pseudogene TRBV3-2) and TRBJ2-7; D gene unclear. The CDR3 contains 12 residues. The germline CDR1 and CDR2 sequences are LGHDT and YNNKEL (reference sequence). The V end lost 1 base, the J end lost 6 bases, and 7 bases lay between the germline ends.

This clone was recorded once. The DNA of the CDR3 is TGCAGCGCCCACGACCGAGATACGCAGTATTTT. Protein: CSAHDRDTQYF. The chain combines TRBV29-1 with TRBJ2-3; D is uncertain. CDR1 is SQVTM, CDR2 ANQGSEA, per germline. CDR3 size: 11 residues. The germline V and J ends were trimmed by 7 bases and 5 bases, with 10 bases remaining between them.

The genes are TRBV9 and TRBJ1-1, with TRBD1 as a possible D gene (5 bases). V was trimmed by 7 bases and J by 3 bases, leaving 22 bases between them. CDR3 length: 16 amino acids. Germline V gene sequence: CDR1 SGDLS, CDR2 YYNGEE. The DNA for the CDR3 is TGTGCCAGCGGACTCCGTGCATCCGGAGGGGACACTGAAGCTTTCTTT. As protein: CASGLRASGGDTEAFF. The variable domain in full, completed from reference TRBV9 and TRBJ1-1, reads DSGVTQTPKHLITATGQRVTLRCSPRSGDLSVYWYQQSLDQGLQFLIQYYNGEERAKGNILERFSAQQFPDLHSELNLSSLELGDSALYFCASGLRASGGDTEAFFGQGTRLTVV.

This sequence joins TRBV7-6 and TRBJ2-5; D call uncertain. This CDR3 comprises 11 residues. V was clipped by 5 bases and J by 2 bases, with 3 bases between them. The germline gives CDR1 SGHVS, CDR2 FNYEAQ. In nucleotides, the CDR3 is TGTGCCAGCAGCCCGCAAGAGACCCAGTACTTC. Amino acid sequence: CASSPQETQYF.

This chain links TRBV6-1 with TRBJ2-7; TRBD1 matches at 11 bases. The trim removed 3 bases at V and 5 bases at J, leaving 3 bases unmatched. CDR1 is MNHNS, CDR2 SASEGT, per germline. The CDR3 spans 14 residues. CDR3 residues: CASSEDRGLHEQYF. The CDR3 coding sequence is TGTGCCAGCAGTGAGGACAGGGGGCTCCACGAGCAGTACTTC.

This chain connects TRBV4-2 to TRBJ1-3, with 7 bases aligning to TRBD1. Germline CDR1 LGHNA, CDR2 YNFKEQ. The length of the CDR3 is 19 residues. With 1 base clipped from V and 0 bases from J, the junction kept 12 bases outside the gene matches. CDR3 DNA sequence: TGTGCCAGCAGCCAAGGCGACGGGAAGGGGGCCTCCTCTGGAAACACCATATATTTT. It translates to CASSQGDGKGASSGNTIYF.

The genes are TRBV11-1 and TRBJ1-2, with a possible D match to TRBD1 (5 bases). V gave up 1 base and J gave up 4 bases, with 7 bases separating them. In germline, CDR1 is SGHAT, CDR2 FQDESV (reference sequence). The CDR3 contains 13 residues. The CDR3 coding sequence is TGTGCCAGCAGCTTAGGGGACGGCTATGGCTACACCTTC. Protein: CASSLGDGYGYTF.

The chain recombines TRBV4-1 with TRBJ1-5; D call uncertain. Germline CDR1 reads MGHRA; CDR2 reads YSYEKL. V lost 4 bases and J lost 6, with 16 bases in between. There are 15 residues in the CDR3. Written as DNA, the CDR3 is TGCGCCAGCAGCCGATCCGGGAGAGCGGGTCAGCCCCAGCATTTT. Its translation is CASSRSGRAGQPQHF.

The rearrangement joins TRBV7-3 to TRBJ2-7, with D perhaps matching TRBD1 or TRBD2 (6 bases each). The CDR3 is 14 residues long. Trimming took 5 bases from V and 6 from J, leaving 17 bases between them. Germline CDR1 reads SGHTA; CDR2 reads FQGTGA. DNA of the CDR3: TGTGCCAGCAGCACAACAGGGATGGAGGGCGAGCAGTACTTC. Protein: CASSTTGMEGEQYF. The variable domain in full, with the rest retrieved from reference TRBV7-3 and TRBJ2-7, is GAGVSQTPSNKVTEKGKYVELRCDPISGHTALYWYRQSLGQGPEFLIYFQGTGAADDSGLPNDRFFAVRPEGSVSTLKIQRTERGDSAVYLCASSTTGMEGEQYFGPGTRLTVT.

The genes are TRBV2 and TRBJ2-5, with D unclear. The V end lost 6 bases, the J end lost 5 bases, and 13 bases lay between the germline ends. Germline lookup yields CDR1 SNHLY and CDR2 FYNNEI. This CDR3 spans 13 amino acids. The CDR3 reads CASRFVEVETQYF. CDR3 bases: TGTGCCAGCAGATTTGTAGAGGTGGAGACCCAGTACTTC.

The CDR3 bases are TGTGCCAGTAGTAAACCGGGACAGGGGAGCAATCAGCCCCAGCATTTT. This encodes CASSKPGQGSNQPQHF. The V gene is TRBV19, the J gene TRBJ1-5, with 10 bases that match TRBD1. V was pared by 4 bases and J by 1 base, with 4 bases of the junction left unmatched. The CDR3 is 16 amino acids. Germline values: CDR1 LNHDA, CDR2 SQIVND (reference sequence). Full variable domain (outside the CDR3, taken from reference TRBV19 and TRBJ1-5): DGGITQSPKYLFRKEGQNVTLSCEQNLNHDAMYWYRQDPGQGLRLIYYSQIVNDFQKGDIAEGYSVSREKKESFPLTVTSAQKNPTAFYLCASSKPGQGSNQPQHFGDGTRLSIL.